This TCR beta chain appears in the sequencing data of a study of human T cells and chemical hapten exposure. Study context: DPC at 2% was the sensitizing agent, placed on roughly 2 cm by roughly 2 cm of upper inner arm skin.

In the original analysis: Ranging from about 20,000 to 690,600, TCR counts per sample had a median value of about 96,000. Each CDR3 protein is one row after TCRdb ran MiXCR on the RACE reads. It is TCRdb's table, rather than the study itself, that gives the V and J calls and clone size. The sample has 250,000 to 300,000 distinct CDR3 sequences, 7.7% seen once. Time point specified: pre-sensitization, week 0. The treatment was: therapeutic diphenylcyclopropenone sensitization with weekly scalp DPC. Patients had alopecia, were aged 18 to 70, and were not pregnant. Trimming pared 8 bases from V and 4 bases from J, leaving 23 bases between. CDR3 length: 15 amino acids. Germline assignment: CDR1 SQVTM and CDR2 ANQGSEA.

The sequencing here drew on whole blood, taken in connection with sensitization to the hapten diphenylcyclopropenone (DPC). This TCR derives from a man younger than 30 with alopecia areata. Some clones in this sample may be carry-over from other donors' samples. This chain links TRBV29-1 with TRBJ2-5, with D unresolved. The DNA for the CDR3 is TGCAGCTACCTAGGACCCCGGAATCGATTAGAGACCCAGTACTTC. Its protein is CSYLGPRNRLETQYF.